This T cell receptor beta chain was captured in a study of T cell clonotyping in hematopoietic cell transplantation listed by TCRdb under 2021. Regarding the complete study: A total of 120 to 150 blood samples were collected in the study from approximately 34 consecutive transplant recipients and their related donors. Recruitment of patients was conducted between 2015 and January 2017, and follow-up was continued until late 2020 or death. The study at large found these results: Broader TCR repertoire diversity after transplant was predicted by Inverse Simpson Index values from donors and from recipients before transplant. A decrease in recipient TCR diversity was observed after transplant, and a progressive increase in pathologically expanded clonotypes was seen from day 30 to day 180. Only a small fraction of recipient repertoires overlapped donor repertoires, with over 97% appearing de novo at the given depth. The sample size was limited and the cells went unsorted, which meant the CD4 and CD8 repertoire contributions could not be told apart.

The V and J ends are trimmed by 1 base and 15 bases, leaving 13 bases between them. The CDR3 covers 12 residues, taking in both the cysteine and the phenylalanine. Only the CDR3 DNA stays, 36 bases, in frame from base 1. As encoded in the germline V gene, CDR1 is SGHTA while CDR2 is FQGNSA. The table lists this clone with a few counts. The specificity of this receptor is unknown. Nothing much larger sits one base from this clone, and base qualities are not available. The immunoSEQ assay, a bias-controlled multiplex PCR using V- and J-specific primers, was used to amplify TCR beta CDR3 regions from genomic DNA. In a second PCR step, a proprietary barcode and Illumina adapter sequences were attached to the CDR3 amplicons. An Illumina MiSeq instrument was used to sequence the CDR3 libraries. Per the authors' processing: immunoSEQ Analyzer 3.0 was used for export and quality control, with R Bioconductor and Immunarch used for downstream analyses. Repertoire metrics were calculated using only productive rearrangements within the normalized downsampled data set. In the normalized cohort, clonotypes with more than 5 templates were defined as pathologically expanded. The Inverse Simpson Index was used to measure repertoire diversity. To capture all clonotypes, CMV-specificity analyses were performed on the non-normalized data set. This immuneACCESS table, as held by TCRdb, lists in-frame sequences with V and J called but not all clones. Of the missing ones, under half trace to an unresolved V gene in checked studies; the others have no known cause. D and trimming were read from the DNA, whereas the V and J calls and clone size are those reported in that table. In all, the sample holds some 10,000 clones, and approximately 49% of those were seen once. The top ten hold around 9% of the sample.

The meaning of the sample's time point label: 30 days after allo-HCT. Blood from recipients was drawn roughly 28 days before transplant, then again at days 30, 100 and 180 after transplant. Nuclei Lysis Solution was used to extract genomic DNA from fresh or cryopreserved unfractionated peripheral blood mononuclear cells. This clonotype originated in a male patient aged 50 to 59 who had an allogeneic stem cell transplant from an unrelated donor, so the T cells may come from the graft donor. Some clones in this sample may be carry-over from other donors' samples. Recombination connected TRBV7-2 to TRBJ1-5; the D gene assignment is ambiguous. The specimen was PBMCs, collected 30 days after allogeneic stem cell transplant. The nucleotides read TGTGCCAGCAGCTTAGATTTGCCCCCGCTGCATTTT. Its protein reads: CASSLDLPPLHF.